The rows below give T cell receptor beta chains drawn from one sample of a study of T cell repertoires in cytomegalovirus infection. Antigens of these TCRs are unknown. TCRdb called the reads again in MiXCR, with one record for every CDR3 protein. The repertoire holds roughly 920,000 distinct CDR3 sequences, with more than 25% as singletons. The material sequenced was cultured CD8+ T cells from PBMCs, taken from culture after CMV antigen stimulation. The receptors come from a human donor in good health (CMV status not recorded). Some clones in this sample may be carry-over from other donors' samples. CDR3s include the opening cysteine and the closing phenylalanine or tryptophan. A D gene is named only where the DNA matches it firmly. Clone size is stated in some rows and not others, as once, few, many or a class when expanded.

TRBV7-9	TRBD1	TRBJ2-2	many	TGTGCCAGCAGCATCGCCGGAGGGACAGGGGACACCGGGGAGCTGTTTTTT	CASSIAGGTGDTGELFF
TRBV19	TRBD1	TRBJ2-1	NA	TGTGCCAGTAGTGTGGGACAGGGCCACAATGAGCAGTTCTTC	CASSVGQGHNEQFF
TRBV12-3/TRBV12-4	NA	TRBJ2-1	many	TGTGCCAGCAGCCCTTCCGGGGGACCCTACAATGAGCAGTTCTTC	CASSPSGGPYNEQFF
TRBV12-3/TRBV12-4	NA	TRBJ2-1	NA	TGTGCCAGCAGCTCCCTGGATCGGGTCGACAATGAGCAGTTCTTC	CASSSLDRVDNEQFF
TRBV12-3/TRBV12-4	NA	TRBJ2-2	many	TGTGCCAGCACCTTAGACGGGGAGCTGTTTTTT	CASTLDGELFF
TRBV7-4	TRBD1	TRBJ2-1	NA	TGTGCCAGCAGCGGACAGGGTCGAGTTTACAATGAGCAGTTCTTC	CASSGQGRVYNEQFF
TRBV7-2	TRBD2	TRBJ2-3	many	TGTGCCAGCAGCAACCCCGTAGCGGGGGGGTTCACAGATACGCAGTATTTT	CASSNPVAGGFTDTQYF
TRBV7-6	TRBD2	TRBJ2-3	NA	TGTGCCAGCAGCTACCACCCGTTGACTAGCGGGGGGGACACAGATACGCAGTATTTT	CASSYHPLTSGGDTDTQYF
TRBV19	NA	TRBJ1-6	NA	TGTGCCAATAGTACCGGACAGACAAATTCACCCCTCCACTTT	CANSTGQTNSPLHF
TRBV4-2	NA	TRBJ1-1	once	TGTGCCAGCAGCCCAAGACTGGACTTGAACACTGAAGCTTTCTTT	CASSPRLDLNTEAFF
TRBV12-3/TRBV12-4	NA	TRBJ1-4	NA	TGTGCCAGCAGTCCCCGGGAGGAGGAAAAACTGTTTTTT	CASSPREEEKLFF
TRBV6-2/TRBV6-3	NA	TRBJ1-4	NA	TGTGCCAGCAGGTCCGGAGAAGATGAAAAACTGTTTTTT	CASRSGEDEKLFF
TRBV4-1	NA	TRBJ2-4	few	TGCGCCAGCAGCCAAGAGGGGCCAGCCAAAAACATTCAGTACTTC	CASSQEGPAKNIQYF
TRBV6-1	NA	TRBJ2-1	few	TGTGCCAGCAGTGCCGGGGAGGTTTATGAGCAGTTCTTC	CASSAGEVYEQFF
TRBV27	NA	TRBJ1-1	few	TGTGCCAGCGGTTACGGGGGGTTTCCGAACACTGAAGCTTTCTTT	CASGYGGFPNTEAFF
TRBV6-2/TRBV6-3	NA	TRBJ2-1	few	TGTGCCAGCACCTCGGGTATTTACAATGAGCAGTTCTTC	CASTSGIYNEQFF
TRBV7-4	NA	TRBJ1-2	NA	TGTGCCAGCAGCTTAGATGGCAGGGTAGACGGCTACACCTTC	CASSLDGRVDGYTF
TRBV7-4	NA	TRBJ2-5	NA	TGTGCCAGCAGAAAAGGACCAGGCAATGAAGAGACCCAGTACTTC	CASRKGPGNEETQYF
TRBV10-2	NA	TRBJ2-7	NA	TGCGCCAGCAGCTTCGGAACCTCCTCGGACTTC	CASSFGTSSDF
TRBV19	TRBD2	TRBJ2-3	few	TGTGCCAGTACCCTGGGCGCGGGGGGCTGGGATACGCAGTATTTT	CASTLGAGGWDTQYF
TRBV27	TRBD1	TRBJ1-2	few	TGTGCCAGCAGCAAACAGGGACAGGGGAAGGATCGCGCCTTC	CASSKQGQGKDRAF
TRBV7-6	NA	TRBJ2-3	many	TGTGCCAGCAGGGATCCCTCGGATACGCAGTATTTT	CASRDPSDTQYF
TRBV6-5	NA	TRBJ1-5	few	TGTGCCAGCAGTTACTCGGCGGGCCATCAGCCCCAGCATTTT	CASSYSAGHQPQHF
TRBV20-1	TRBD2	TRBJ2-1	few	TGCAGTGCTAGAGAGGGGCGGGGGGTCTACAATGAGCAGTTCTTC	CSAREGRGVYNEQFF
TRBV5-1	NA	TRBJ1-2	NA	TGCGCCAGCAGCTACCGGGACATCTGGTTCTATGGCTACACCTTC	CASSYRDIWFYGYTF
TRBV4-3	NA	TRBJ2-2	NA	TGCGCCAGCAGCCAAGACGGGGGACACACCGGGGAGCTGTTTTTT	CASSQDGGHTGELFF
TRBV20-1	TRBD2	TRBJ2-2	NA	TGCAGTGCTAGTCCCGGACTAGCGGAAACTTTCACCGGGGAGCTGTTTTTT	CSASPGLAETFTGELFF
TRBV6-2/TRBV6-3	NA	TRBJ2-1	few	TGTGCCAGCAGCCCCCTTCCGGACGAGCAGTTCTTC	CASSPLPDEQFF
TRBV7-9	NA	TRBJ1-1	few	TGTGCCAGCAGCCACCGGGAGGGCCTTCGGGACACTGAAGCTTTCTTT	CASSHREGLRDTEAFF
TRBV19	NA	TRBJ2-7	NA	TGTGCCACTCAGGGGAGCGCCTACGAGCAGTACTTC	CATQGSAYEQYF
TRBV29-1	NA	TRBJ1-1	few	TGCAGCGTTGATCACGGAGGGAACACTGAAGCTTTCTTT	CSVDHGGNTEAFF
TRBV7-9	NA	TRBJ2-1	NA	TGTGCCAGCAGCCAACAGGCGGGTGAGGGTAATGAGCAGTTCTTC	CASSQQAGEGNEQFF
TRBV11-2	TRBD2	TRBJ2-1	few	TGTGCCAGCAGCTTAGGCCCGCGACTAGCGGGGGGGAATGAGCAGTTCTTC	CASSLGPRLAGGNEQFF
TRBV29-1	NA	TRBJ1-2	once	TGCAGCGTTGAAGTAACCTATGGCTACACCTTC	CSVEVTYGYTF
TRBV28	NA	TRBJ1-1	NA	TGTGCCAGCAGTTTACCAATTGGAGGGGACACTGAAGCTTTCTTT	CASSLPIGGDTEAFF
TRBV11-2	NA	TRBJ2-2	NA	TGTGCCAGCAGCACCAGGGGGGGGCTTGGCACCGGGGAGCTGTTTTTT	CASSTRGGLGTGELFF
TRBV28	NA	TRBJ1-1	NA	TGTGCCAGCATAGGCCTAATGAACACTGAAGCTTTCTTT	CASIGLMNTEAFF
TRBV6-6	TRBD1	TRBJ2-1	NA	TGTGCCAGCAGTTACCTTGCCGGGACAGGGGGAGTGGATGAGCAGTTCTTC	CASSYLAGTGGVDEQFF
TRBV19	NA	TRBJ1-2	NA	TGTGCCAGTAGACACCTGGCGATTTCAAACTATGGCTACACCTTC	CASRHLAISNYGYTF
TRBV6-6	NA	TRBJ2-1	NA	TGTGCCAGCAGTTTTGAGGCCCTCGCACACAATGAGCAGTTCTTC	CASSFEALAHNEQFF
TRBV11-2	NA	TRBJ2-1	NA	TGTGCCAGCAGCGAATCGAGCTCCTACAATGAGCAGTTCTTC	CASSESSSYNEQFF